This record covers a single T cell receptor (beta chain). Libraries were prepared by immunoSEQ multiplex PCR; TCRdb keeps only in-frame clonotypes and omits some of them. The sample includes about 170,000 clones, approximately 82% seen only once; the top ten take 3.6%. Participants spanned ages 18 to 89 years and resided in roughly 22 US areas. The data originate from a study of blood T cell repertoires in COVID-19. Trimming pared 3 bases from V and 0 bases from J, leaving 14 bases between. The CDR3 runs 16 residues. Germline V gives CDR1 SEHNR, CDR2 FQNEAQ (reference sequence). The specimen sequenced was PBMCs or T cells enriched from blood (not recorded which). The gene calls are TRBV7-9 and TRBJ1-1; D not certain. This TCR came from a woman aged 50 to 60 in a cohort exposed to, infected with or recovered from COVID-19 (not recorded which). CDR3 loop: CASSFGLERLNTEAFF. CDR3 nucleotide sequence: TGTGCCAGCAGCTTTGGGTTGGAGAGGCTGAACACTGAAGCTTTCTTT. Together with reference TRBV7-9 and TRBJ1-1, the CDR3 gives the full variable domain: DTGVSQNPRHKITKRGQNVTFRCDPISEHNRLYWYRQTLGQGPEFLTYFQNEAQLEKSRLLSDRFSAERPKGSFSTLEIQRTEQGDSAMYLCASSFGLERLNTEAFFGQGTRLTVV.